This entry concerns a single TCR beta chain. This entry belongs to a study of T cell responses to AZD1222 COVID-19 vaccine. V lost 5 bases to trimming and J lost 3 bases; unmatched junction nucleotides: 9. In germline, CDR1 is SGHVS, CDR2 FNYEAQ. This CDR3 contains 16 residues. Method: immunoSEQ multiplex PCR; TCRdb's copy keeps in-frame clones and lacks some. This table holds more than 45,000 clones, approximately 84% found once. The chain is built from TRBV7-6 and TRBJ1-2, with 10 nucleotides matching TRBD1. This TCR was sampled from an adult in good health. The sequences come from peripheral blood, collected on day 0 of AZD1222 vaccination. The CDR3 protein is CASSRGRTGGYYGYTF. The CDR3 DNA reads TGTGCCAGCAGCCGAGGGAGGACAGGGGGTTACTATGGCTACACCTTC.